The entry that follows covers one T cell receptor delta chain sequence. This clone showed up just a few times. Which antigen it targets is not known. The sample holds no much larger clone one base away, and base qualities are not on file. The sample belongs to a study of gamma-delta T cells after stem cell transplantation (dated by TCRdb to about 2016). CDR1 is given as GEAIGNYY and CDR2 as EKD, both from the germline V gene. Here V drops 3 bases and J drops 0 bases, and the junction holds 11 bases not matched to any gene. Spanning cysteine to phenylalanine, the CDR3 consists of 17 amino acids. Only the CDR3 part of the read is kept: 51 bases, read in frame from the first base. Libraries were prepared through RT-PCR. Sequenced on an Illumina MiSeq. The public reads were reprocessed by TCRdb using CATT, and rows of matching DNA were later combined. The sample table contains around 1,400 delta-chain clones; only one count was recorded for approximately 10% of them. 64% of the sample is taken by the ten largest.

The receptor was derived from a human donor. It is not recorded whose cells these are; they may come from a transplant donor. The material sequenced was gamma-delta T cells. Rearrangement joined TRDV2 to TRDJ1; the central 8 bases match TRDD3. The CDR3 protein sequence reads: CACDALGATGYTDKLIF. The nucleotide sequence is TGTGCCTGTGACGCACTGGGGGCTACGGGGTACACCGATAAACTCATCTTT.